This TCR beta chain was retrieved from a study of blood T cells in healthy people across ages. Overall study findings and caveats: Significant beta diversity loss was already apparent by age about 42, declining roughly linearly.

A second PCR, run for 7 to 11 cycles, used a sample-barcoded 5' primer plus a J-beta primer mix. TCRdb re-called the 5' RACE reads with MiXCR, one entry per CDR3 protein. The data hold about 720,000 distinct CDR3 sequences, with 20% to 25% observed a single time. Concerning this clonotype itself: Its antigen is still unknown.

The specimen was blood. This clonotype originated in a man aged 65 to 85 in good health.

CDR3 in amino acids: CASSYSRSRGYIGYTF. The DNA of the CDR3 is TGTGCCAGCAGTTACTCCCGGTCCAGGGGGTATATTGGCTACACCTTC. V is TRBV6-5 and J is TRBJ1-2, with 7 bases fitting TRBD1. CDR1 MNHEY and CDR2 SVGAGI come from the germline V gene. The CDR3 totals 16 residues. V lost 0 bases and J lost 7; bases outside the gene matches: 11.